This TCR beta chain was sequenced for a study of Graves' ophthalmopathy and Graves' hyperthyroidism. Looking at the study overall: Peripheral blood was obtained at first diagnosis, ahead of any treatment. General study points: The model forecast ophthalmopathy progression, reaching around 66% sensitivity and 72.22% specificity. Most thyroid clonotypes expanded beyond 0.001 frequency were also found in blood. Discriminating ophthalmopathy from stable hyperthyroidism, a 13-signature model attained a sensitivity of about 90% and a specificity of about 81%.

Remarks on this clonotype: As yet, its antigen is unknown.

The study amplified TCR beta CDR3 regions using RNA transcripts. A first-round RT-PCR used HTBI primers, followed by a second-round multiplex PCR. MiXCR, run by TCRdb on the multiplex PCR reads, gives a single entry per CDR3 protein. In the table there are about 240,000 distinct CDR3 sequences, less than 55% of which are singletons. V lost 7 bases, J lost 0 bases, and 6 bases stayed unmatched. The CDR3 is 16 residues long. This receptor was taken from an adult man with Graves' ophthalmopathy. Sequences were obtained from peripheral blood. V is TRBV12-3 or TRBV12-4 and J is TRBJ2-6; 7 bases are a match to TRBD1. The chain's CDR3 is CASKRQGSSGANVLTF. In nucleotides, the CDR3 is TGTGCCAGCAAGAGACAGGGAAGCTCTGGGGCCAACGTCCTGACTTTC.